The 10 T cell receptor beta chains below were found in one sample sequenced in a study of vaccination and CD4 T cells after COVID-19. For these receptors, no antigen is known. Researchers used the Oncomine TCR Beta short-read assay to sequence DNA from cultured CD4+ T cells. Using its own MiXCR run on the PCR reads, TCRdb lists one record per CDR3 protein. The data contain 10,000 to 15,000 distinct CDR3 sequences, roughly 70% of them singletons. The treatment was: approximately 10-day PBMC culture with coronavirus spike peptide pools or control peptides (ViraFEST assay). The specimen sequenced was CD4+ T cells from blood, cultured in vitro. Every receptor here comes from a human donor who had recovered from COVID-19.

The rearrangement uses TRBV6-2 or TRBV6-3 and TRBJ2-2, with TRBD1 identical over 9 bases. The germline V gene has CDR1 MNHEY and CDR2 SVGEGT. With V trimmed by 7 bases and J by 5 bases, 5 bases remained unmatched. CDR3 length equals 14 residues. The CDR3 region is CASNDRGYTGELFF. The CDR3 DNA reads TGTGCCAGCAATGACAGGGGGTATACCGGGGAGCTGTTTTTT.

The chain carries TRBV2 and TRBJ1-2; D gene ambiguous. Per germline, CDR1 SNHLY and CDR2 FYNNEI. The V end lost 1 base, the J end lost 5 bases, and 11 bases lay between the germline ends. The CDR3 runs 14 residues. CDR3 amino acids: CASSEVGRDYGYTF. DNA for the CDR3: TGTGCCAGCAGTGAAGTCGGAAGAGATTATGGCTACACCTTC.

The chain uses TRBV24-1 and TRBJ1-1, with D possibly being TRBD1 (5 bases). The CDR3 extends over 13 amino acids. V was trimmed by 10 bases and J by 1 base, leaving 12 bases between them. The germline gives CDR1 KGHDR, CDR2 SFDVKD. The CDR3 spells CATSLGGNTEAFF. In DNA form, the CDR3 reads TGTGCCACATCTCTCGGGGGGAACACTGAAGCTTTCTTT.

To note about this clonotype: Sequence at one end of the junction differs from germline and may be a read error. This rearrangement joins TRBV12-3 or TRBV12-4 to TRBJ2-7, with 9 bases aligning to TRBD1. This CDR3 comprises 15 residues. CDR3 sequence reads: CASSLAGTGPYEQYF. CDR3 bases: TGTGCCAGCAGTCTAGCCGGGACAGGGCCCTACGAGCAGTACTTC.

As for this clonotype: One end of the junction does not line up with germline, which may come from a read error. This chain joins TRBV7-7 and TRBJ2-5; the match to TRBD1 covers 8 bases. CDR1 and CDR2 (germline): SSHAT, FNYEAQ (reference sequence). This CDR3 comprises 13 residues. CDR3 nucleotides: TGTGCTAGCAGCTCGGACAGGGCGGAGACCCAGTACTTC. Protein product: CASSSDRAETQYF. Based on the CDR3 plus reference TRBV7-7 and TRBJ2-5, the full variable domain is GAGVSQSPRYKVTKRGQDVTLRCDPISSHATLYWYQQALGQGPEFLTYFNYEAQPDKSGLPSDRFSAERPEGSISTLTIQRTEQRDSAMYRCASSSDRAETQYFGPGTRLLVL.

V and J are TRBV28 and TRBJ1-2; D may be TRBD1 (6 bases). CDR1 is MDHEN, CDR2 SYDVKM, per germline. This CDR3 contains 15 residues. Trimming cost V 6 bases and J 0 bases, with 14 bases left between them. The CDR3 sequence is CASRAYTGSNYGYTF. As DNA, the CDR3 is TGTGCCAGCAGGGCTTATACAGGGTCTAACTATGGCTACACCTTC.

This clonotype was observed a single time. This chain connects TRBV28 to TRBJ2-7; maybe TRBD1 (6 bases). The CDR3 has 14 amino acids. The V end was cut by 7 bases, the J end by 2 bases, with 15 bases between. Germline V lookup: CDR1 MDHEN, CDR2 SYDVKM. In DNA form, the CDR3 reads TGTGCCAGCATTTGGCCAGGGGCCCCCTACGAGCAGTACTTC. Protein: CASIWPGAPYEQYF.

The gene calls are TRBV7-2 and TRBJ1-2; D call uncertain. Trimming removed 5 bases from V and 8 bases from J, with 6 bases in between. The CDR3 covers 10 residues. Germline V lookup: CDR1 SGHTA, CDR2 FQGNSA. The CDR3 sequence is CASSPAGYTF. CDR3 bases: TGTGCCAGCAGCCCGGCGGGCTACACCTTC.

The chain uses TRBV19 and TRBJ2-1; D might be TRBD1 (6 bases). The CDR3 is 14 amino acids. Between the trimmed V and J ends, which lost 4 bases and 3 bases, there was a span of 10 bases. From germline, CDR1 is LNHDA and CDR2 SQIVND (reference sequence). CDR3 in amino acids: CASSRGDNYNEQFF. The DNA for the CDR3 is TGTGCCAGTAGTAGAGGGGACAACTACAATGAGCAGTTCTTC. Together with reference TRBV19 and TRBJ2-1, the CDR3 gives the full variable domain: DGGITQSPKYLFRKEGQNVTLSCEQNLNHDAMYWYRQDPGQGLRLIYYSQIVNDFQKGDIAEGYSVSREKKESFPLTVTSAQKNPTAFYLCASSRGDNYNEQFFGPGTRLTVL.

The count of this clonotype is one. This chain links TRBV6-2 or TRBV6-3 with TRBJ2-5; D gene unclear. Trimming shortened V by 7 bases and J by 3 bases, and 12 bases separated the two germline ends. The CDR3 runs to 13 residues. CDR1 MNHEY and CDR2 SVGEGT come from the germline V gene. CDR3 nucleotides: TGTGCCAGCACCCAACCCCCTAAAGAGACCCAGTACTTC. Translating it yields CASTQPPKETQYF.